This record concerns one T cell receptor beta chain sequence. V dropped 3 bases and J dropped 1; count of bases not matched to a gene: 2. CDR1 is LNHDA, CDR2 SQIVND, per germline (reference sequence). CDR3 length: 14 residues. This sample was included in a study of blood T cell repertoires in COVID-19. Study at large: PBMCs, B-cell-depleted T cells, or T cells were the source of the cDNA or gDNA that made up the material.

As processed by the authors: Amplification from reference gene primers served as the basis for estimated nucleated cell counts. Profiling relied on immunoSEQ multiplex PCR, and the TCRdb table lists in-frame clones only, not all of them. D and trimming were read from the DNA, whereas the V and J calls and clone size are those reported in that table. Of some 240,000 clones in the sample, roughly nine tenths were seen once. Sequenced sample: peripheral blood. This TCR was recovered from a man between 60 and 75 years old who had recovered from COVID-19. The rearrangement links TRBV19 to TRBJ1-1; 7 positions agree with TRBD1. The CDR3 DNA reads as TGTGCCAGTAGTATGGGACAGAAGAACACTGAAGCTTTCTTT. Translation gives CASSMGQKNTEAFF.